Listed below are T cell receptor beta chains from one sample, sequenced in a study of T cells in Graves' hyperthyroidism and ophthalmopathy. Using its own MiXCR run on the multiplex PCR reads, TCRdb lists one record per CDR3 protein. This sample carries roughly 250,000 distinct CDR3 sequences, 16% of them seen once, and the ten largest clones take less than 35%. The sequencing input was blood. The receptor source for this set is a woman aged 18-35 years with Graves' ophthalmopathy. CDR3s include the opening cysteine and the closing phenylalanine or tryptophan. Each record gives: D gene, V gene, J gene, clone size, CDR3 protein, CDR3 DNA. The D gene is left open where the match is weak. Clone size appears in some rows only: once, few, many, or a class for an expanded clone.

>TRBD2|TRBV27|TRBJ2-1|many
CASSLTSPNEQFF
TGTGCCAGCAGTTTGACTAGCCCCAATGAGCAGTTCTTC
>TRBD2|TRBV11-3|TRBJ2-1|many
CASSHGGLVFDEQFF
TGTGCCAGCAGCCACGGGGGGTTAGTGTTCGATGAGCAGTTCTTC
>-|TRBV24-1|TRBJ1-2|many
CATSDRASSYTF
TGTGCCACCAGTGACCGGGCCTCTAGCTACACCTTC
>TRBD1|TRBV5-6|TRBJ1-4|many
CASSLGRDRGYEKLFF
TGTGCCAGCAGCTTGGGCCGGGACAGGGGATATGAAAAACTGTTTTTT
>TRBD2|TRBV28|TRBJ2-3|many
CASSLRRLAGMTDTQYF
TGTGCCAGCAGTTTACGCCGACTAGCGGGAATGACAGATACGCAGTATTTT
>-|TRBV29-1|TRBJ2-7|many
CSARAGWDEQYF
TGCAGCGCCCGGGCGGGGTGGGACGAGCAGTACTTC
>TRBD2|TRBV20-1|TRBJ2-5|-
CSALRLAGQSETQYF
TGCAGTGCTCTCAGACTAGCGGGGCAGAGTGAGACCCAGTACTTC
>TRBD1|TRBV28|TRBJ1-5|once
CASSLYSVTGGSRQPQHF
TGTGCCAGCAGTTTATATTCCGTGACAGGGGGAAGTCGGCAGCCCCAGCATTTT
>-|TRBV20-1|TRBJ1-6|many
CSARDNRKNSPLHF
TGCAGTGCTAGAGATAACAGGAAGAATTCACCCCTCCACTTT
>-|TRBV20-1|TRBJ2-1|-
CSASPGRSSSYNEQFF
TGCAGTGCTAGCCCGGGGCGGTCGAGCTCCTACAATGAGCAGTTCTTC
>-|TRBV5-8|TRBJ2-7|-
CASSLGQGVHEQYF
TGTGCCAGCAGCTTGGGGCAGGGTGTACACGAGCAGTACTTC
>TRBD1|TRBV28|TRBJ2-5|many
CASSTPTTGSGQETQYF
TGTGCCAGCAGTACTCCCACGACAGGGAGTGGCCAAGAGACCCAGTACTTC
>TRBD2|TRBV7-9|TRBJ2-5|many
CASSLFAGLAVEETQYF
TGTGCCAGCAGCTTATTTGCGGGGCTAGCGGTCGAGGAGACCCAGTACTTC
>-|TRBV28|TRBJ2-5|-
CASSLPGGFQETQYF
TGTGCCAGCAGTTTACCCGGTGGCTTCCAAGAGACCCAGTACTTC
>-|TRBV27|TRBJ2-3|-
CASITQYF
TGTGCCAGCATTACCCAGTATTTT
>TRBD1|TRBV11-1|TRBJ1-1|many
CASSPSGTGFSEAFF
TGTGCCAGCAGCCCCTCCGGGACAGGGTTTTCTGAAGCTTTCTTT
>TRBD2|TRBV28|TRBJ2-7|many
CASNERGGRYEQYF
TGTGCCAGCAACGAGCGGGGGGGCCGCTACGAGCAGTACTTC
>-|TRBV2|TRBJ1-2|many
CASSLQGNGYTF
TGTGCCAGCAGCTTACAGGGAAATGGCTACACCTTC
>TRBD1|TRBV12-3/TRBV12-4|TRBJ1-5|many
CASSSGQGGQPQHF
TGTGCCAGCAGTTCGGGACAGGGTGGGCAGCCCCAGCATTTT
>TRBD2|TRBV7-3|TRBJ2-2|many
CASSSSGGNTGELFF
TGTGCCAGCAGCTCCAGCGGGGGGAACACCGGGGAGCTGTTTTTT
>-|TRBV12-3/TRBV12-4|TRBJ2-7|many
CASSFPGSYEQYF
TGTGCCAGCAGTTTTCCCGGCTCCTACGAGCAGTACTTC
>-|TRBV6-6|TRBJ2-2|many
CASSYYPGLNTGELFF
TGTGCCAGCAGTTACTATCCGGGGCTGAACACCGGGGAGCTGTTTTTT
>-|TRBV4-1|TRBJ2-1|few
CASSQISSSYNEQFF
TGCGCCAGCAGCCAAATATCGAGCTCCTACAATGAGCAGTTCTTC
>-|TRBV15|TRBJ2-5|-
CATSRERQTQETQYF
TGTGCCACCAGCAGAGAGAGACAGACCCAAGAGACCCAGTACTTC
>TRBD2|TRBV4-3|TRBJ2-1|many
CASSQGSSGSYNEQFF
TGCGCCAGCAGCCAAGGGTCTAGCGGGAGTTACAATGAGCAGTTCTTC
>-|TRBV28|TRBJ2-3|few
CASNPIATTSTDTQYF
TGTGCCAGCAACCCAATAGCGACTACTAGCACAGATACGCAGTATTTT
>TRBD2|TRBV13|TRBJ2-5|-
CASSWTSGGQANNQETQYF
TGTGCCAGCAGCTGGACTAGCGGGGGGCAAGCAAACAACCAAGAGACCCAGTACTTC
>-|TRBV4-3|TRBJ2-1|many
CASSQGLSSEQFF
TGCGCCAGCAGCCAGGGACTTAGCAGCGAGCAGTTCTTC
>TRBD1|TRBV18|TRBJ1-6|many
CASSPTGGESPLHF
TGTGCCAGCTCACCTACAGGGGGAGAGTCACCCCTCCACTTT